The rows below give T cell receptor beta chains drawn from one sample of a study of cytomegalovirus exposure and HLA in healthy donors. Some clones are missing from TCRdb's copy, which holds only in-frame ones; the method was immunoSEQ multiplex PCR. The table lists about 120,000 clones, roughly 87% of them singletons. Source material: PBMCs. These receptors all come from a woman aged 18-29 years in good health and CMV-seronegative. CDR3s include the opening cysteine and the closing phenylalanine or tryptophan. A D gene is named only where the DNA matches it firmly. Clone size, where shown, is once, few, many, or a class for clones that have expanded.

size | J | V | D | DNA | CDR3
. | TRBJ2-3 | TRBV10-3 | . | TGTGCCATCAGTGAGGTGCGGGCAGATACGCAGTATTTT | CAISEVRADTQYF
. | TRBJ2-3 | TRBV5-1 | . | TGCGCCAGCAGCTGGTCTAGCCTCGATACGCAGTATTTT | CASSWSSLDTQYF
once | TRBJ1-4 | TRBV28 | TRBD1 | TGTGCCAGCAGTGACGGGACAGGTGGGGAAAAACTGTTTTTT | CASSDGTGGEKLFF
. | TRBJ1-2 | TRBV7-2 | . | TGTGCCAGCAGCCAGACAGATTTCTATGGCTACACCTTC | CASSQTDFYGYTF
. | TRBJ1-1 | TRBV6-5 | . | TGTGCCAGCAGTTTCGAGGTGAACACTGAAGCTTTCTTT | CASSFEVNTEAFF
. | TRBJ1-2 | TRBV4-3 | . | TGCGCCAGCAGCCAAGCGAGATACTATGGCTACACCTTC | CASSQARYYGYTF
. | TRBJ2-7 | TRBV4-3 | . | TGCGCCAGCAGCCAAGGCTCACAGGGAACCTACGAGCAGTACTTC | CASSQGSQGTYEQYF
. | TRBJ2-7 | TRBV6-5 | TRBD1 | TGTGCCAGCAGAGATACAGGGGACTACGAGCAGTACTTC | CASRDTGDYEQYF
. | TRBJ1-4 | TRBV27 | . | TGTGCCAGCAGTCTTACAGGTAGCACGAATGAAAAACTGTTTTTT | CASSLTGSTNEKLFF
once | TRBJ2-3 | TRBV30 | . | TGTGCCTGGAGTGTACTCTCTATGACAGATACGCAGTATTTT | CAWSVLSMTDTQYF
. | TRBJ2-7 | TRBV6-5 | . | TGTGCCAGCAACCACAGGTCTGACAGCACCTACGAGCAGTACTTC | CASNHRSDSTYEQYF
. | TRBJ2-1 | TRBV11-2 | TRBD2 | TGTGCCAGCAGCTCTCAGACTAGCGGGAGGGTAAATGAGCAGTTCTTC | CASSSQTSGRVNEQFF
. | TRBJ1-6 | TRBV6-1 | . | TGTGCCAGCACCGATAGGACTGCCTTGGGACCCCTCCACTTT | CASTDRTALGPLHF